Listed here is a single T cell receptor beta chain. At least ten counts were recorded for this clonotype. Its antigen is unknown. Per-base qualities were not stored, and no clone one base away is much larger. Trimming costs V 7 bases and J 2 bases, and their ends lie 15 bases apart. The CDR3, from cysteine to phenylalanine, totals 15 residues. Only CDR3 DNA is held: 45 bases, read in frame from base 1. The sample originates from a study of T cell repertoires in cytomegalovirus infection (dated by TCRdb to 2018 to 2020). Concerning the study at large: Because public TCR beta signatures pointed to carriage of CMV infection together with the matching HLA type, the HLA type of each donor mattered for the analysis. Study-wide conclusions, independent of this receptor: In both this cohort and an independent roughly 330-donor cohort, the cumulative frequency of public TCR beta family members distinguished carriers of CMV infection plus the relevant HLA type. The ex vivo response was dominated by HLA-C-restricted CMV-specific TCR beta clonotypes, which also provided the single most frequent clonotype in two of eight donors.

The sequencing machine was an Illumina HiSeq 1500. TCRdb reworked the public reads: Q25 trimming with fastp, MiXCR clone assembly, productive beta chains retained. CDR3 protein duplicates are merged, each entry listing the most common genes and DNA. This sample is represented by 250,000 or so distinct CDR3 sequences; approximately 13% of them were singletons. The top ten clonotypes cover 1.5% to 2% of the sample. This sequence originates from a human donor in good health (CMV status not recorded). Some clones in this sample may be carry-over from other donors' samples. Sequenced input: PBMCs. The chain uses TRBV12-3 or TRBV12-4 and TRBJ1-5; there is no confident call for the D gene. Here the CDR3 is given as CASNEYGFGNQPQHF. The bases are TGTGCCAGCAACGAATACGGCTTTGGCAATCAGCCCCAGCATTTT.